This TCR beta chain was identified in a study of blood T cell repertoires in COVID-19. The repertoire was sequenced with immunoSEQ multiplex PCR; TCRdb's copy has only in-frame clones and lacks some. Altogether about 14,000 clones are present, around 87% being singletons, with the ten largest covering roughly 15%. This CDR3 comprises 13 residues. Germline V lookup: CDR1 SQVTM, CDR2 ANQGSEA. Trimming removed 7 bases from V and 4 bases from J; junction bases left unmatched: 7. The sequencing input was peripheral blood. The V and J genes are TRBV29-1 and TRBJ2-1; TRBD1 aligns across 7 bases. The sequence came from a man over 45 with active COVID-19. The CDR3 loop is CSGQGPYYNEQFF. CDR3 DNA: TGCAGCGGACAGGGACCTTATTACAATGAGCAGTTCTTC.